This record looks at one T cell receptor beta chain sequence and its context. Extractions gave at least 5.5 micrograms of total RNA per sample. These data originate in a study of blood T cells in healthy people across ages. Then a second PCR, running roughly 6 to 11 cycles, was carried out with a sample-barcoded 5' primer and a J-beta primer mix. TCRdb reprocessed the 5' RACE reads via MiXCR and lists one record per CDR3 protein. The sample consists of a few hundred thousand distinct CDR3 sequences, about 55% of them appearing once. Trimming pared 1 base from V and 3 bases from J, leaving 9 bases between. The germline V gene encodes CDR1 GTSNPN and CDR2 SVGIG (reference sequence). The CDR3 has 13 amino acids.

The clonotype originates from a man between 60 and 70 years old in good health. The genes are TRBV30 and TRBJ1-2; D possibly corresponds to TRBD1 (5 bases). Specimen: blood. The CDR3 coding sequence is TGTGCCTGGAGTGAAGGGGCGGACTATGGCTACACCTTC. This encodes CAWSEGADYGYTF.